The rows below give T cell receptor beta chains drawn from one sample of a study of beta chain features in type 1 diabetes. Sequencing was performed with immunoSEQ multiplex PCR; in TCRdb, only in-frame clones are kept and a portion is missing. The sample holds about 130,000 clones, around a tenth seen once. Sequences were obtained from central memory CD4+ T cells from blood. The receptors here all came from a man in his late teens or twenties in good health. The CDR3 runs from the conserved cysteine through the conserved F or W. A D gene is named only where the DNA matches it firmly. The size of a clone is reported for some rows only, either as once, few or many, or as a class for expanded clones.

.	TRBV4-3	TRBJ2-7	few	CASSQDLGSYEQYF	TGCGCCAGCAGCCAAGATTTGGGGAGCTACGAGCAGTACTTC
TRBD1	TRBV7-6	TRBJ1-1	.	CASSKTGVNTEAFF	TGTGCCAGCAGCAAGACAGGGGTGAACACTGAAGCTTTCTTT
TRBD1	TRBV18	TRBJ1-2	.	CASSPKGADGYTF	TGTGCCAGCTCTCCCAAGGGGGCTGATGGCTACACCTTC
.	TRBV30	TRBJ2-5	.	CAWSGGLQETQYF	TGTGCCTGGAGTGGAGGCCTCCAAGAGACCCAGTACTTC
TRBD1	TRBV10-3	TRBJ2-7	many	CAIKGQGAVYEQYF	TGTGCCATCAAAGGACAGGGGGCAGTCTACGAGCAGTACTTC
TRBD1	TRBV7-7	TRBJ2-7	few	CASSLARDRSEQYF	TGTGCCAGCAGCTTAGCCCGGGACAGGAGCGAGCAGTACTTC
TRBD1	TRBV19	TRBJ1-2	.	CASSRDREWGYTF	TGTGCCAGTTCCCGGGACAGGGAGTGGGGCTACACCTTC
.	TRBV25-1	TRBJ1-4	few	CASSPWTSSDNEKLFF	TGTGCCAGCAGTCCCTGGACATCCTCTGATAATGAAAAACTGTTTTTT
TRBD1	TRBV19	TRBJ2-7	.	CASSGTAQSSYEQYF	TGTGCCAGTAGCGGGACAGCCCAGAGCTCCTACGAGCAGTACTTC
.	TRBV23-1	TRBJ2-3	few	CANPIEESDTQYF	TGCGCCAACCCGATCGAGGAATCAGATACGCAGTATTTT
TRBD1	TRBV6-4	TRBJ2-7	few	CASSTPGTGGCEQYF	TGTGCCAGCAGTACTCCCGGGACAGGGGGATGCGAGCAGTACTTC
TRBD1	TRBV7-3	TRBJ2-5	few	CASSLTGTGGQETQYF	TGTGCCAGCAGCTTAACGGGGACAGGAGGGCAAGAGACCCAGTACTTC
TRBD2	TRBV30	TRBJ2-5	.	CAWSPTSGVGETQYF	TGTGCCTGGAGTCCTACTAGCGGGGTAGGAGAGACCCAGTACTTC
.	TRBV4-3	TRBJ2-1	few	CASSQHGAGASNNEQFF	TGCGCCAGCAGCCAACACGGTGCGGGGGCCTCCAACAATGAGCAGTTCTTC
.	TRBV5-1	TRBJ2-3	.	CASSLGDSGHTQYF	TGCGCCAGCAGCTTGGGGGACAGCGGGCATACGCAGTATTTT
TRBD1	TRBV5-1	TRBJ2-1	.	CASSDQGASYNEQFF	TGCGCCAGCAGCGACCAGGGGGCATCCTACAATGAGCAGTTCTTC
TRBD1	TRBV11-3	TRBJ2-1	few	CASRGGQGAYNEQFF	TGTGCCAGCCGGGGAGGACAGGGAGCCTACAATGAGCAGTTCTTC
TRBD1	TRBV6-6	TRBJ1-2	.	CASSRGERNYGYTF	TGTGCCAGCAGCAGGGGGGAGAGGAACTATGGCTACACCTTC
.	TRBV5-1	TRBJ2-7	.	CASSYNYEQYF	TGCGCCAGCAGCTACAACTACGAGCAGTACTTC
TRBD2	TRBV19	TRBJ2-1	few	CASTPLAGGSGEQFF	TGTGCCAGTACCCCCCTAGCGGGGGGGTCCGGTGAGCAGTTCTTC
.	TRBV30	TRBJ1-1	.	CAWVYQMNTEAFF	TGTGCCTGGGTATATCAGATGAACACTGAAGCTTTCTTT
.	TRBV14	TRBJ2-5	.	CASSLSRGAPETQYF	TGTGCCAGCAGCCTAAGCCGGGGGGCCCCAGAGACCCAGTACTTC
.	TRBV21-1	TRBJ1-5	.	CASSALTRRWQPQHF	TGTGCCAGCAGCGCCCTGACGCGCAGGTGGCAGCCCCAGCATTTT
.	TRBV13	TRBJ1-4	.	CASSLSQGATNEKLFF	TGTGCCAGCAGCTTAAGCCAGGGCGCAACTAATGAAAAACTGTTTTTT
TRBD2	TRBV6-5	TRBJ2-5	few	CASSYGGLAGKETQYF	TGTGCCAGCAGTTACGGGGGACTAGCGGGCAAAGAGACCCAGTACTTC
.	TRBV5-4	TRBJ2-5	few	CASSLDYWETQYF	TGTGCCAGCAGCTTGGACTATTGGGAGACCCAGTACTTC
TRBD1	TRBV6-4	TRBJ2-3	few	CASSDRGHEDTQYF	TGTGCCAGCAGTGACAGGGGGCATGAGGATACGCAGTATTTT
.	TRBV19	TRBJ2-1	.	CASSWAGSYNEQFF	TGTGCCAGTAGTTGGGCAGGCTCCTACAATGAGCAGTTCTTC
TRBD2	TRBV5-1	TRBJ2-3	.	CASSQAGGTDTQYF	TGCGCCAGCAGCCAAGCGGGGGGGACAGATACGCAGTATTTT
TRBD1	TRBV7-9	TRBJ1-4	few	CASSPLDREGEKLFF	TGTGCCAGCAGCCCCTTGGACAGGGAGGGTGAAAAACTGTTTTTT
.	TRBV4-1	TRBJ1-5	.	CASSQDISSVSNQPQHF	TGCGCCAGCAGCCAAGATATCTCCAGTGTTAGCAATCAGCCCCAGCATTTT
TRBD1	TRBV4-3	TRBJ1-2	few	CASSQDQGGSHYGYTF	TGCGCCAGCAGCCAAGATCAGGGGGGTTCTCACTATGGCTACACCTTC
.	TRBV7-2	TRBJ2-5	.	CASSFLDGGKETQYF	TGTGCCAGCAGCTTCCTAGACGGGGGAAAAGAGACCCAGTACTTC
.	TRBV23-1	TRBJ2-7	few	CASSYDSSYEQYF	TGCGCCAGCAGTTATGACAGCTCCTACGAGCAGTACTTC
.	TRBV6-5	TRBJ1-4	.	CASSYSGGRNEKLFF	TGTGCCAGCAGTTACTCGGGGGGAAGAAATGAAAAACTGTTTTTT
.	TRBV11-2	TRBJ1-4	many	CASSGTVKEKLFF	TGTGCCAGCTCGGGTACGGTCAAGGAAAAACTGTTTTTT
TRBD2	TRBV11-2	TRBJ2-1	.	CASSFELAGGGGEQFF	TGTGCCAGCAGCTTCGAACTAGCGGGGGGCGGCGGTGAGCAGTTCTTC
TRBD1	TRBV2	TRBJ1-2	few	CASSEEPGTVGGYTF	TGTGCCAGCAGTGAAGAACCCGGGACAGTCGGTGGCTACACCTTC
TRBD1	TRBV7-9	TRBJ2-7	few	CASSRPGQPYEQYF	TGTGCCAGCAGCCGCCCGGGACAGCCTTACGAGCAGTACTTC
.	TRBV19	TRBJ1-2	.	CASSIDRGGYTF	TGTGCCAGTAGTATAGACAGAGGCGGCTACACCTTC
TRBD2	TRBV29-1	TRBJ2-5	few	CSVKLGAGGQETQYF	TGCAGCGTTAAGCTGGGTGCGGGGGGGCAGGAGACCCAGTACTTC
.	TRBV4-3	TRBJ2-6	.	CASSQVAGAGANVLTF	TGCGCCAGCAGCCAAGTGGCAGGGGCTGGGGCCAACGTCCTGACTTTC
.	TRBV2	TRBJ1-1	few	CASSSDTEAFF	TGTGCCAGCAGTTCTGACACTGAAGCTTTCTTT
TRBD2	TRBV18	TRBJ2-7	.	CASSPPSYGGNPYEQYF	TGTGCCAGCTCACCACCGTCGTACGGGGGGAATCCCTACGAGCAGTACTTC